These 14 T cell receptor beta chains were all obtained from the same sample, sequenced in a study of T cells in Graves' hyperthyroidism and ophthalmopathy. TCR beta CDR3 region amplification was performed from RNA transcripts. The TCR CDR3 was amplified in a first-round RT-PCR using the HTBI primer set. TCRdb re-called the multiplex PCR reads through MiXCR, storing one row per CDR3 protein. Found here are around 340,000 distinct CDR3 sequences, over 15% of them singletons; the top ten hold about 53%. The specimen was blood. The source is a woman between 50 and 59 years old with Graves' hyperthyroidism.

This rearrangement joins TRBV5-1 to TRBJ1-4, with D hard to call. Trimming shortened V by 1 base and J by 8 bases, and 21 bases separated the two germline ends. The CDR3 covers 17 residues. Germline assignment: CDR1 SGHRS and CDR2 YFSETQ. DNA for the CDR3: TGCGCCAGCAGCTTGAGCCCAGCCGGGGTGGGGTTGGAAAAACTGTTTTTT. It is translated as CASSLSPAGVGLEKLFF.

This clonotype was observed many times. This chain connects TRBV4-1 to TRBJ2-2, with 11 bases fitting TRBD2. The germline CDR1 and CDR2 sequences are MGHRA and YSYEKL. The CDR3 spans 18 residues. Trimming took 2 bases from V and 0 from J; bases not matched to a gene: 5. CDR3 in amino acids: CASSQNPGLAANTGELFF. The CDR3 bases are TGCGCCAGCAGCCAAAACCCGGGACTAGCGGCGAACACCGGGGAGCTGTTTTTT.

This clonotype was detected many times. CDR3 coding DNA: TGTGCCAGCTCACCATCTGGGGAGTATGGCTACACCTTC. Translating gives CASSPSGEYGYTF. The chain is built from TRBV18 and TRBJ1-2; no definite D call. The CDR3 consists of 13 residues. Germline V gene data show CDR1 as KGHSH and CDR2 as LQKENI. Trimming removed 2 bases from V and 5 bases from J, with 9 bases in between.

This clonotype was counted at least ten times. This chain connects TRBV3-1 to TRBJ1-5; TRBD1 is a possible D gene (5 bases). V lost 1 base and J 6 bases, leaving 13 bases between the germline ends. CDR1 LGHDT and CDR2 YNNKEL come from the germline V gene (reference sequence). The CDR3 has 15 amino acids. The CDR3 coding sequence is TGTGCCAGCAGCCAAGGGGCAGGGTTGAGTCAGCCCCAGCATTTT. It encodes CASSQGAGLSQPQHF.

This clonotype was seen only a few times. The chain joins TRBV20-1 to TRBJ1-2; no clear D gene. Germline assignment: CDR1 DFQATT and CDR2 SNEGSKA (reference sequence). V lost 8 bases and J 9 bases, leaving 13 bases between the germline ends. The CDR3 is 10 amino acids. The CDR3 DNA reads TGCAGTCCCTTTAGTGAGAGCTACACCTTC. The encoded protein is CSPFSESYTF.

This clonotype was recorded once. A read error may be the cause here, since a much bigger clone is one base away. The chain uses TRBV3-1 and TRBJ2-3; D is undetermined. The ends were cut back, 4 bases at V and 4 bases at J, with 15 bases in the middle. Germline CDR1 is LGHDT and CDR2 is YNNKEL (reference sequence). The CDR3 totals 15 residues. The CDR3 region has the DNA TGTGCCAGCAGCCGGGGAACACCGATTGCAGATACGCAGTATTTT. Translation: CASSRGTPIADTQYF.

With respect to this clonotype: No DNA is shown, since the ends of the CDR3 on it are uncertain; the CDR3 is the one TCRdb lists. The rearrangement joins TRBV7-3 to TRBJ1-4. Germline-derived CDR1 and CDR2 are SGHTA and FQGTGA. The CDR3 sequence runs 14 residues, both termini included. CDR3 protein: CASRRQTKQKNCFF.

The V gene is TRBV11-2, the J gene TRBJ2-1; no clear D gene. V dropped 3 bases and J dropped 0 bases, with 9 bases sitting between them. Germline CDR1 reads SGHAT; CDR2 reads FQNNGV. The CDR3 length is 15 residues. The CDR3 sequence is CASSFSSSSYNEQFF. The CDR3 DNA reads TGTGCCAGCAGCTTTTCGTCGAGCTCCTACAATGAGCAGTTCTTC.

Details on this clonotype: Since a much larger clone is just one base distant, this may be a read error. V and J are TRBV7-2 and TRBJ2-3; 7 nucleotides line up with TRBD2. The junction had 8 bases not matched to a gene; V was cut back by 6 bases and J by 2 bases. CDR1 and CDR2 from the germline V gene are SGHTA and FQGNSA. The CDR3 has 15 residues. The CDR3 coding sequence is TGTGCCAGCAGTTACTTAAGCGGGACCACAGATACGCAGTATTTT. Its protein product is CASSYLSGTTDTQYF.

This clonotype was recorded many times. The chain carries TRBV5-1 and TRBJ1-2; maybe TRBD1 (5 bases). Germline CDR1 and CDR2: SGHRS and YFSETQ. Deletions cut 4 bases from V and 6 bases from J, with 13 bases between. The CDR3 covers 13 residues. The CDR3 DNA is TGCGCCAGCAGCGTCGGGACGACTGATGGCTACACCTTC. Translated, it gives CASSVGTTDGYTF.

The chain is built from TRBV12-3 or TRBV12-4 and TRBJ1-5, with TRBD1 matching over 8 bases. J was trimmed by 7 bases and V by 5 bases; bases with no gene match: 13. The CDR3 spans 16 residues. The CDR3 sequence is CASSPPGGTGGQPQHF. CDR3 in DNA: TGTGCCAGCAGTCCGCCGGGGGGGACAGGCGGGCAGCCCCAGCATTTT.

This clonotype appeared many times. The gene calls are TRBV20-1 and TRBJ1-1; D is undetermined. There are 12 residues in the CDR3. Trimming cost V 4 bases and J 0 bases, with 6 bases left between them. CDR1 DFQATT and CDR2 SNEGSKA come from the germline V gene (reference sequence). The CDR3 loop reads CSANSLNTEAFF. Here the CDR3 DNA reads TGCAGTGCTAATTCCCTGAACACTGAAGCTTTCTTT.

The gene calls are TRBV12-5 and TRBJ1-5; 9 bases map to TRBD1. Germline trimming cut 4 bases from V and 2 bases from J; bases unmatched to any gene: 6. Germline CDR1 LGHNT, CDR2 FRNRAP. This CDR3 comprises 16 residues. The CDR3 loop is CASGSNGDRGNQPQHF. The CDR3 nucleotides read TGTGCTAGTGGTTCCAATGGGGACAGGGGCAATCAGCCCCAGCATTTT.

CDR3 DNA: TGTGCCCCGGGAAGGGACATCGACCTCTATGGCTACACCTTC. Protein: CAPGRDIDLYGYTF. V usage is TRBV14 and J usage is TRBJ1-2, with D perhaps TRBD1 (6 bases). This CDR3 contains 14 residues. Per germline, CDR1 SGHDN and CDR2 FVKESK. V dropped 11 bases and J dropped 4 bases, with 20 bases sitting between them.